This passage covers 27 T cell receptor beta chains from one sample sequenced in a study of T-cell memory formation after mild COVID-19. TCRdb re-called the 5' RACE reads through MiXCR, storing one row per CDR3 protein. The sample has under 300,000 distinct CDR3 sequences, about 16% seen once. Sequences were obtained from PBMCs or a T cell subset sorted from them (not recorded which). These receptors were collected from a man between 18 and 29 years old who had mild COVID-19 (a few samples of this study predate the infection). Cell type and time point are not known.

This clonotype has a count of ten or more. The rearrangement joins TRBV20-1 to TRBJ1-6; possibly TRBD1 for D (6 bases). The V end was cut by 6 bases, the J end by 6 bases, with 9 bases between. CDR1 and CDR2 from the germline V gene are DFQATT and SNEGSKA (reference sequence). This CDR3 region has 12 residues. The CDR3 loop reads CSAIGGNSPLHF. The DNA of the CDR3 is TGCAGTGCCATAGGGGGTAATTCACCCCTCCACTTT.

This clonotype has just a few counts. V usage is TRBV6-5 and J usage is TRBJ1-2, with 7 bases lining up with TRBD1. With V trimmed by 6 bases and J by 0 bases, 4 bases remained unmatched. The germline CDR1 and CDR2 sequences are MNHEY and SVGAGI. The CDR3 has 14 residues. The CDR3 DNA is TGTGCCAGCAGCCGGGACAGACCTAACTATGGCTACACCTTC. Translation gives CASSRDRPNYGYTF.

The chain carries TRBV20-1 and TRBJ2-4, with TRBD1 matching over 8 bases. V shed 2 bases, J shed 7 bases, and the junction held 4 bases outside the gene matches. The length of the CDR3 is 13 residues. Germline CDR1 is DFQATT and CDR2 is SNEGSKA (reference sequence). The CDR3 is CSARKTGANIQYF. CDR3 nucleotides: TGCAGTGCTAGAAAGACAGGGGCGAACATTCAGTACTTC.

This clonotype was picked up a small number of times. The chain has TRBV5-1 and TRBJ2-2; D gene ambiguous. CDR1 is SGHRS and CDR2 is YFSETQ in the germline V gene. This CDR3 comprises 14 residues. Trimming cost V 4 bases and J 0 bases, with 7 bases left between them. The CDR3 sequence is CASSRRANTGELFF. In DNA form, the CDR3 reads TGCGCCAGCAGCCGCCGAGCGAACACCGGGGAGCTGTTTTTT.

The table lists this clonotype with a count of one. The V gene is TRBV7-2, the J gene TRBJ2-5, with D unclear. This CDR3 is 10 amino acids long. The V gene lost 8 bases and the J gene lost 3 bases, with 4 bases spanning the gap. Germline V CDR1 and CDR2: SGHTA, FQGNSA. CDR3 DNA: TGTGCCAGCGGGGAAGAGACCCAGTACTTC. It codes for CASGEETQYF.

The CDR3 sequence: CASSPQARSQPQHF. The CDR3 nucleotides are TGTGCCAGCAGCCCGCAGGCCCGTTCTCAGCCCCAGCATTTT. The chain uses TRBV2 and TRBJ1-5, with unresolved D. CDR3 length: 14 residues. CDR1 is SNHLY, CDR2 FYNNEI, per germline. The V gene lost 6 bases and the J gene lost 6 bases, with 15 bases spanning the gap. The whole variable domain, filled in from reference TRBV2 and TRBJ1-5, reads EPEVTQTPSHQVTQMGQEVILRCVPISNHLYFYWYRQILGQKVEFLVSFYNNEISEKSEIFDDQFSVERPDGSNFTLKIRSTKLEDSAMYFCASSPQARSQPQHFGDGTRLSIL.

The chain recombines TRBV4-1 with TRBJ1-1, with TRBD1 as a possible D gene (6 bases). Germline V gives CDR1 MGHRA, CDR2 YSYEKL. The ends were cut back, 1 base at V and 1 base at J, with 13 bases in the middle. The CDR3 contains 16 residues. CDR3 bases: TGCGCCAGCAGCCAAGTCGGGGGCTTTGAGAACACTGAAGCTTTCTTT. The encoded protein is CASSQVGGFENTEAFF.

This clonotype was detected only a few times. V is TRBV5-4 and J is TRBJ2-1; 9 bases fit TRBD1. CDR1 is SGHNT, CDR2 YYREEE, per germline (reference sequence). CDR3 length: 15 residues. With V trimmed by 3 bases and J by 14 bases, 15 bases remained unmatched. CDR3 sequence reads: CASSYDRGQGWSEFF. The CDR3, as DNA: TGTGCCAGCAGCTACGACCGGGGACAGGGCTGGTCGGAGTTCTTC.

This clonotype occurred a few times. V gene TRBV4-3 combines with J gene TRBJ2-7; the D call may be TRBD1 or TRBD2 (5 bases each). V lost 0 bases to trimming and J lost 5 bases, with 17 bases between them. There are 16 residues in the CDR3. Germline CDR1 LGHNA, CDR2 YSLEER. The CDR3 DNA follows: TGCGCCAGCAGCCAAGATGAGGGACCGTTATTTGACGAGCAGTACGTC. Its translation: CASSQDEGPLFDEQYV.

This chain joins TRBV6-6 and TRBJ1-4; 8 bases match TRBD1. Germline assignment: CDR1 MNHNY and CDR2 SVGAGI (reference sequence). With 2 bases clipped from V and 8 bases from J, the junction kept 10 bases outside the gene matches. The CDR3 runs 16 residues. The chain's CDR3 is CASSYQGARNGEKLFF. DNA of the CDR3: TGTGCCAGCAGTTACCAGGGGGCGCGCAATGGGGAAAAACTGTTTTTT.

This clonotype was observed a few times. V and J are TRBV20-1 and TRBJ2-1; possibly TRBD1 or TRBD2 for D (6 bases each). Germline V gene lookup returns CDR1 DFQATT and CDR2 SNEGSKA (reference sequence). The V end lost 3 bases, the J end lost 1 base, and 10 bases lay between the germline ends. CDR3 length equals 14 residues. CDR3 DNA: TGCAGTGCTAGCGGGGGCCTATCCTACAATGAGCAGTTCTTC. Translating gives CSASGGLSYNEQFF.

This clonotype was picked up a small number of times. V and J are TRBV2 and TRBJ2-6, with D perhaps matching TRBD2 (5 bases). Germline V gene data show CDR1 as SNHLY and CDR2 as FYNNEI. Trimming removed 5 bases from V and 0 bases from J, with 8 bases in between. CDR3 length: 15 amino acids. In nucleotides, the CDR3 is TGTGCCAGCAGTCCCGCGGGCTCTGGGGCCAACGTCCTGACTTTC. Translated, it gives CASSPAGSGANVLTF.

The chain employs TRBV7-9 and TRBJ2-6, with 7 bases identical to TRBD1. J lost 2 bases, V lost 4 bases, and 2 bases had no gene match. The CDR3 is 15 residues long. The germline CDR1 and CDR2 sequences are SEHNR and FQNEAQ (reference sequence). CDR3 bases: TGTGCCAGCAGCTCCACAGGGGCTGGGGCCAACGTCCTGACTTTC. Protein sequence: CASSSTGAGANVLTF.

This clonotype was seen a few times. The genes are TRBV5-5 and TRBJ2-7; 7 bases match TRBD1. Trimming took 4 bases from V and 0 from J; bases not matched to a gene: 7. Germline-derived CDR1 and CDR2 are SGHKS and YYEKEE (reference sequence). The CDR3 length is 15 residues. The CDR3 DNA reads TGTGCCAGCAGCCCGACAGGGTATGGCTCCTACGAGCAGTACTTC. Amino acid sequence: CASSPTGYGSYEQYF.

The chain links TRBV12-3 or TRBV12-4 to TRBJ1-6; D is undetermined. The CDR3 consists of 12 residues. Trimming left V 4 bases short and J 9 bases short, with 7 bases between. As DNA, the CDR3 is TGTGCCAGCAGTTCGTTGGGTTCACCCCTCCACTTT. This sequence encodes CASSSLGSPLHF.

V is TRBV7-9 and J is TRBJ1-1, with TRBD1 identical over 11 bases. The V gene's germline CDR1 is SEHNR and CDR2 FQNEAQ (reference sequence). J was trimmed by 3 bases and V by 5 bases; bases with no gene match: 11. The CDR3 is 17 amino acids. The CDR3 nucleotides are TGTGCCAGCAGCCCTATATTCGGGACAGGGGGATACACTGAAGCTTTCTTT. As protein: CASSPIFGTGGYTEAFF.

This clonotype was counted only a few times. The rearrangement links TRBV5-1 to TRBJ2-3; weak D call: TRBD2 (7 bases). Germline lookup yields CDR1 SGHRS and CDR2 YFSETQ. CDR3 length: 16 residues. V lost 0 bases to trimming and J lost 6 bases, with 17 bases between them. CDR3 DNA sequence: TGCGCCAGCAGCTTGGGGGGGGGCCCAGGAACGGATACGCAGTATTTT. Protein: CASSLGGGPGTDTQYF.

The chain recombines TRBV19 with TRBJ2-3, with 8 bases identical to TRBD1. Germline CDR1 LNHDA, CDR2 SQIVND (reference sequence). The CDR3 is 15 amino acids. V was clipped by 5 bases and J by 2 bases; unmatched bases: 6. This CDR3 is CASSGRTGFTDTQYF. DNA of the CDR3: TGTGCCAGTAGTGGGCGGACAGGGTTCACAGATACGCAGTATTTT.

The chain has TRBV11-2 and TRBJ2-1; 7 bases are shared with TRBD1. V trimming: 3 bases; J trimming: 0 bases; junction bases outside the gene matches: 2. The CDR3 runs 15 residues. The germline V gene has CDR1 SGHAT and CDR2 FQNNGV. The CDR3: CASSFRDSSYNEQFF. The CDR3 nucleotides read TGTGCCAGCAGCTTCAGGGACAGCTCCTACAATGAGCAGTTCTTC.

In its sample, this clonotype was seen a few times. The chain uses TRBV3-1 and TRBJ2-1; D call uncertain. The germline V gene has CDR1 LGHDT and CDR2 YNNKEL (reference sequence). The CDR3 loop spans 14 amino acids. Trimming cost V 1 base and J 6 bases, with 10 bases left between them. The CDR3 sequence is CASSQGLPSNEQFF. The CDR3 coding sequence is TGTGCCAGCAGCCAAGGCCTTCCGAGCAATGAGCAGTTCTTC.

This clonotype was recorded a few times. This sequence joins TRBV7-7 and TRBJ2-1; 7 bases agree with TRBD2. The CDR3 contains 16 residues. CDR1 is SSHAT and CDR2 is FNYEAQ in the germline V gene (reference sequence). V lost 5 bases to trimming and J lost 2 bases; unmatched junction nucleotides: 9. The CDR3 loop is CASSPLGGGTYNEQFF. In DNA form, the CDR3 reads TGTGCCAGCAGCCCACTTGGCGGGGGAACCTACAATGAGCAGTTCTTC.

The chain recombines TRBV20-1 with TRBJ1-2; D gene uncertain. The germline V gene encodes CDR1 DFQATT and CDR2 SNEGSKA (reference sequence). Trimming removed 0 bases from V and 4 bases from J, with 9 bases in between. This CDR3 region has 13 residues. The CDR3 here is CSARDLQIYGYTF. CDR3 coding DNA: TGCAGTGCTAGAGATCTGCAGATCTATGGCTACACCTTC.

In this sample, this clonotype turned up a few times. The gene calls are TRBV5-6 and TRBJ2-3; 8 bases map to TRBD2. There are 14 residues in the CDR3. CDR1 and CDR2 (germline): SGHDT, YYEEEE. Trimming cost V 2 bases and J 4 bases; bases outside gene matches: 3. This CDR3 reads CASSFLLAADTQYF. As DNA, the CDR3 is TGTGCCAGCAGCTTCCTACTAGCGGCAGATACGCAGTATTTT.

The chain is built from TRBV24-1 and TRBJ2-3, with D tentatively TRBD2 (5 bases). The CDR3 has 15 residues. V gave up 3 bases and J gave up 1 base, with 10 bases separating them. The germline V gene encodes CDR1 KGHDR and CDR2 SFDVKD. This CDR3 is CATSDVAGGTDTQYF. CDR3 bases: TGTGCCACCAGTGATGTCGCCGGGGGCACAGATACGCAGTATTTT.

This clonotype was observed many times. The chain links TRBV6-2 or TRBV6-3 to TRBJ1-5; the match to TRBD1 covers 8 bases. CDR3 size: 16 residues. With 7 bases clipped from V and 1 base from J, the junction kept 9 bases outside the gene matches. Germline lookup yields CDR1 MNHEY and CDR2 SVGEGT. CDR3 sequence (DNA): TGTGCCAGCACCTATGGAGGACAGGGAAGCAATCAGCCCCAGCATTTT. Its translation: CASTYGGQGSNQPQHF.

This clonotype was observed many times. The chain joins TRBV5-1 to TRBJ2-4; D is undetermined. The V end lost 2 bases, the J end lost 3 bases, and 12 bases lay between the germline ends. CDR1 and CDR2 (germline): SGHRS, YFSETQ. The CDR3 extends over 15 amino acids. This chain's CDR3 is CASSLETEIKNIQYF. The CDR3 nucleotides read TGCGCCAGCAGCTTAGAAACAGAAATCAAAAACATTCAGTACTTC.

The V gene is TRBV12-3 or TRBV12-4, the J gene TRBJ1-3; D is ambiguous. CDR3 length: 17 amino acids. The V end lost 2 bases, the J end lost 0 bases, and 14 bases lay between the germline ends. In DNA form, the CDR3 reads TGTGCCAGCAGTTTATCTCCCCCTGGGTTCTCTGGAAACACCATATATTTT. It specifies CASSLSPPGFSGNTIYF.